What follows is one T cell receptor beta chain and its context. Germline-derived CDR1 and CDR2 are SGHAT and FQNNGV. The CDR3 loop spans 14 amino acids. Losses at the gene ends were 5 bases for V and 6 bases for J; bases not matched to a gene: 7. In the original processing: Researchers report that nucleated cell counts were estimated from reference gene primer amplification. Clones were read by immunoSEQ multiplex PCR, and TCRdb kept only the in-frame ones, dropping some. V and J calls and clone size follow that table, whereas D and trimming were derived from the DNA. The sample consists of 68,000 or so clones, 70% to 85% of them appearing once. These data originate in a study of blood T cell repertoires in COVID-19. Overall study context: COVID-19 samples, acute and convalescent, were from the United States, Italy and Spain. T cells, B-cell-depleted T cells, or PBMCs provided the cDNA or gDNA that served as material.

Material: peripheral blood. The clonotype comes from a human donor in a cohort sampled during active COVID-19. The chain uses TRBV11-2 and TRBJ2-7; 10 bases are a match to TRBD2. The CDR3 bases are TGTGCCAGCAGCACCGGGACTAGCGCTACCGAGCAGTACTTC. This sequence encodes CASSTGTSATEQYF.